Presented here are 10 T cell receptor beta chains from one specimen sequenced in a study of T cell responses to AZD1222 COVID-19 vaccine. Repertoires were generated with immunoSEQ multiplex PCR, while TCRdb's copy carries only in-frame clones and drops some. The sample contains 66,000 or so clones, more than 85% of which appear only once. The specimen comprised peripheral blood, sampled on day 0 of AZD1222 vaccination. The receptor source for this set is an adult in good health.

The chain recombines TRBV6-5 with TRBJ1-4; D is unresolved. V shed 8 bases and J shed 8 bases, with 15 bases lying between them. The CDR3 length is 13 residues. Looked up from germline, CDR1 is MNHEY and CDR2 is SVGAGI. The CDR3 DNA reads as TGTGCCAGCGGCGACGGAGGAGGCGAAAAACTGTTTTTT. It specifies CASGDGGGEKLFF.

The chain has TRBV19 and TRBJ2-3; D gene ambiguous. V lost 5 bases and J lost 7, with 4 bases in between. CDR1 and CDR2 (germline): LNHDA, SQIVND (reference sequence). The CDR3 is 10 amino acids. The CDR3 bases are TGTGCCAGTAGTTCCCATACGCAGTATTTT. It specifies CASSSHTQYF.

The gene calls are TRBV2 and TRBJ1-1, with D tentatively TRBD1 (5 bases). The V gene lost 8 bases and the J gene lost 7 bases, with 14 bases spanning the gap. The germline V gene has CDR1 SNHLY and CDR2 FYNNEI. The CDR3 is made up of 12 amino acids. CDR3 amino acids: CASFDRQLEAFF. The CDR3 DNA reads TGTGCCAGCTTTGACAGACAACTTGAAGCTTTCTTT.

The chain combines TRBV6-2 or TRBV6-3 with TRBJ1-1; D may be TRBD1 (5 bases). The CDR3 has 15 residues. CDR1 and CDR2 (germline): MNHEY, SVGEGT. The ends were cut back, 2 bases at V and 4 bases at J, with 14 bases in the middle. The CDR3 region has the DNA TGTGCCAGCAGTTACCCCGGGACTACTCCCACTGAAGCTTTCTTT. Its protein product is CASSYPGTTPTEAFF.

The V call is TRBV5-1, the J call TRBJ1-2, with 8 bases identical to TRBD1. The V gene's germline CDR1 is SGHRS and CDR2 YFSETQ. With V trimmed by 3 bases and J by 7 bases, 5 bases remained unmatched. The CDR3 loop spans 13 amino acids. CDR3 protein: CASSYGQGGGYTF. The CDR3 DNA follows: TGCGCCAGCAGCTATGGACAGGGCGGTGGCTACACCTTC.

This clone was seen only a few times. This chain uses TRBV6-5 with TRBJ1-1; maybe TRBD1 (6 bases). Per the germline V gene, CDR1 is MNHEY and CDR2 is SVGAGI. V was trimmed by 2 bases and J by 7 bases, leaving 11 bases between them. The CDR3 covers 13 residues. The CDR3 coding sequence is TGTGCCAGCAGTTACGGGACACTATATGAAGCTTTCTTT. This translates into CASSYGTLYEAFF.

The V and J genes are TRBV10-3 and TRBJ2-3, with D hard to call. The CDR3 is 13 amino acids. CDR1 and CDR2 (germline): ENHRY, SYGVKD. The V gene lost 8 bases and the J gene lost 0 bases, with 9 bases spanning the gap. The CDR3 coding sequence is TGTGCCATCGCACCCTACAGCACAGATACGCAGTATTTT. Its protein product is CAIAPYSTDTQYF.

The chain has TRBV14 and TRBJ1-4, with D possibly TRBD1 on 5 matching bases. V shed 0 bases and J shed 1 base, with 12 bases lying between them. Germline V gene lookup returns CDR1 SGHDN and CDR2 FVKESK. The CDR3 spans 17 residues. CDR3 DNA sequence: TGTGCCAGCAGCCAAGATAGCCAGGGAGAAACTAATGAAAAACTGTTTTTT. Its protein product is CASSQDSQGETNEKLFF. Based on the CDR3 plus reference TRBV14 and TRBJ1-4, the full variable domain is EAGVTQFPSHSVIEKGQTVTLRCDPISGHDNLYWYRRVMGKEIKFLLHFVKESKQDESGMPNNRFLAERTGGTYSTLKVQPAELEDSGVYFCASSQDSQGETNEKLFFGSGTQLSVL.

This sequence joins TRBV7-3 and TRBJ2-1; 10 nucleotides line up with TRBD2. Germline CDR1 reads SGHTA; CDR2 reads FQGTGA. V lost 0 bases, J lost 6 bases, and 8 bases stayed unmatched. The CDR3 consists of 17 residues. The DNA for the CDR3 is TGTGCCAGCAGCTTAACGTTGGCTAGCGGGGGTTCCAATGAGCAGTTCTTC. Translation gives CASSLTLASGGSNEQFF. The whole variable domain, remainder taken from reference TRBV7-3 and TRBJ2-1, is GAGVSQTPSNKVTEKGKYVELRCDPISGHTALYWYRQSLGQGPEFLIYFQGTGAADDSGLPNDRFFAVRPEGSVSTLKIQRTERGDSAVYLCASSLTLASGGSNEQFFGPGTRLTVL.

With regard to this clone: Sequence at one end of the junction differs from germline and may be a read error. This chain uses TRBV30 with TRBJ2-7, with unresolved D. In germline, CDR1 is GTSNPN, CDR2 SVGIG (reference sequence). This CDR3 spans 16 amino acids. CDR3: CAWGVGKGRSTYEQYF. The CDR3 coding sequence is TGTGCCTGGGGTGTAGGAAAAGGACGGTCTACCTACGAGCAGTACTTC.